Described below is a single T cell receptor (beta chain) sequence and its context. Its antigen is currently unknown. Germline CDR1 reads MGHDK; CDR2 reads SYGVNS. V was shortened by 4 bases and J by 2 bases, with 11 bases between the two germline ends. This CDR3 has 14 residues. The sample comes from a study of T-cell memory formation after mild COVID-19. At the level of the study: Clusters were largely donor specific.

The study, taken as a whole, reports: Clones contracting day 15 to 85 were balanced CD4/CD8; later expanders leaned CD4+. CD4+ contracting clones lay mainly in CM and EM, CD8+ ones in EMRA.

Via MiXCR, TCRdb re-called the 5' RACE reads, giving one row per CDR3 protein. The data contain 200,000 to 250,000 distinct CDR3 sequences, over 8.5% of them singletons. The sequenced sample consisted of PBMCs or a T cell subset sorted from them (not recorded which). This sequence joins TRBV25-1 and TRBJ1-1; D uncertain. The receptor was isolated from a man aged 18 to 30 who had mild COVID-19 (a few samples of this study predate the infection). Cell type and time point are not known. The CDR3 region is CASSAPGVNTEAFF. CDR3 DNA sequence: TGTGCCAGCAGTGCCCCTGGAGTAAACACTGAAGCTTTCTTT.